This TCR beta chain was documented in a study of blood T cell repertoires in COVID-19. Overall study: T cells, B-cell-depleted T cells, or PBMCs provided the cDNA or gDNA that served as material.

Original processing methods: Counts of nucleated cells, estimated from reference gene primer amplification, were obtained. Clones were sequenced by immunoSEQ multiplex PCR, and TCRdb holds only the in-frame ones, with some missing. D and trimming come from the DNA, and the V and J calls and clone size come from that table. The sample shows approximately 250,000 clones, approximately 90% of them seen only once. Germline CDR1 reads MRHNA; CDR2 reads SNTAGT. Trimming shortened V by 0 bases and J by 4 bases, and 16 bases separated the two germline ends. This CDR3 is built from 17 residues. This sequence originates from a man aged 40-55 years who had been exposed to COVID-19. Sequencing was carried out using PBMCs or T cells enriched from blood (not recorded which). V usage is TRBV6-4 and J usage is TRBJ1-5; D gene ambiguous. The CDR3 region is CASSDSRRLTRNQPQHF. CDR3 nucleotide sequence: TGTGCCAGCAGTGACTCTCGGCGGTTGACGAGGAATCAGCCCCAGCATTTT.